These 17 T cell receptor beta chains share one sample of origin, sequenced in a study of blood T cell repertoires in COVID-19. Clones were sequenced by immunoSEQ multiplex PCR, and TCRdb holds only the in-frame ones, with some missing. Here the sample spans approximately 300,000 clones, around 90% being singletons. Sequenced sample: PBMCs or T cells enriched from blood (not recorded which). The receptors stem from a man in his fifties or sixties who had recovered from COVID-19.

The chain is built from TRBV7-8 and TRBJ2-7; 12 positions match TRBD1. CDR3 length equals 16 residues. Germline CDR1 SGHVS, CDR2 FQNEAQ. The trim removed 2 bases at V and 4 bases at J, leaving 6 bases unmatched. CDR3 protein: CASSLPGTGGIYEQYF. The CDR3 DNA reads TGTGCCAGCAGCTTACCCGGGACAGGGGGCATTTACGAGCAGTACTTC.

The genes are TRBV3-1 (or the pseudogene TRBV3-2) and TRBJ1-2, with D perhaps TRBD1 (6 bases). The V gene's germline CDR1 is LGHDT and CDR2 YNNKEL (reference sequence). Trimming took off 4 bases at V and 1 base at J, with 13 bases between the two ends. The CDR3 runs to 15 residues. This CDR3 reads CASSPMAGDNYGYTF. In nucleotides, the CDR3 is TGTGCCAGCAGCCCGATGGCAGGGGATAACTATGGCTACACCTTC.

The V and J genes are TRBV7-9 and TRBJ1-4; 9 nucleotides match TRBD1. J gave up 5 bases and V 5 bases, and 3 bases lay outside the gene matches. Per the germline V gene, CDR1 is SEHNR and CDR2 is FQNEAQ (reference sequence). The CDR3 runs 14 residues. In DNA form, the CDR3 reads TGTGCCAGCAGCGAACAGGGGGCCAATGAAAAACTGTTTTTT. Translated, it gives CASSEQGANEKLFF.

J is TRBJ2-7 and V is TRBV6-2 or TRBV6-3; perhaps TRBD1 as D (5 bases). This CDR3 has 13 amino acids. V shed 2 bases and J shed 3 bases, with 8 bases lying between them. Germline CDR1 reads MNHEY; CDR2 reads SVGEGT. The CDR3 sequence: CASSYDSLYEQYF. Here the CDR3 DNA reads TGTGCCAGCAGTTACGACAGCCTCTACGAGCAGTACTTC.

This chain joins TRBV29-1 and TRBJ1-1; 8 bases align to TRBD1. V was pared by 7 bases and J by 0 bases, with 10 bases of the junction left unmatched. Germline values: CDR1 SQVTM, CDR2 ANQGSEA. The CDR3 covers 15 residues. CDR3 sequence: CSDSRTGLMNTEAFF. CDR3 sequence (DNA): TGCAGCGACTCCAGGACAGGGCTTATGAACACTGAAGCTTTCTTT.

This clone has only one observation. This chain uses TRBV2 with TRBJ1-5, with unresolved D. This CDR3 spans 13 amino acids. Germline CDR1 is SNHLY and CDR2 is FYNNEI. Trimming shortened V by 7 bases and J by 5 bases, and 12 bases separated the two germline ends. CDR3 loop: CASNVGSDQPQHF. CDR3 in DNA: TGTGCCAGCAATGTGGGCTCAGATCAGCCCCAGCATTTT.

The chain combines TRBV4-3 with TRBJ1-2; TRBD1 matches 7 bases. CDR1 LGHNA and CDR2 YSLEER come from the germline V gene. The CDR3 consists of 16 residues. With 4 bases clipped from V and 2 bases from J, the junction kept 10 bases outside the gene matches. For the CDR3, the DNA is TGCGCCAGCAGCCGACATAACAGGGGTTTAAACTATGGCTACACCTTC. Encoded protein: CASSRHNRGLNYGYTF.

This chain joins TRBV2 and TRBJ2-7; tentative D call: TRBD1 (6 bases). Germline V CDR1 and CDR2: SNHLY, FYNNEI. V lost 7 bases and J 0 bases, leaving 10 bases between the germline ends. The CDR3 has 13 amino acids. The CDR3 here is CASTRDNSYEQYF. The CDR3 DNA is TGTGCCAGCACCCGGGACAACTCCTACGAGCAGTACTTC. The whole variable domain, filled in from reference TRBV2 and TRBJ2-7, reads EPEVTQTPSHQVTQMGQEVILRCVPISNHLYFYWYRQILGQKVEFLVSFYNNEISEKSEIFDDQFSVERPDGSNFTLKIRSTKLEDSAMYFCASTRDNSYEQYFGPGTRLTVT.

The rearrangement uses TRBV6-5 and TRBJ1-2; 7 bases are a match to TRBD1. This CDR3 spans 14 amino acids. The ends lost 5 bases at V and 2 bases at J; junction bases unmatched: 5. CDR1 MNHEY and CDR2 SVGAGI come from the germline V gene. CDR3 in DNA: TGTGCCAGCAGTAATAACAGGGGCAACTATGGCTACACCTTC. Translating gives CASSNNRGNYGYTF.

CDR3 in amino acids: CASSLTTLAGEVNEQFF. CDR3 DNA: TGTGCCAGCAGCCTCACCACACTAGCGGGAGAAGTGAATGAGCAGTTCTTC. The rearrangement uses TRBV14 and TRBJ2-1, with 11 bases identical to TRBD2. This CDR3 has 17 residues. V lost 4 bases and J lost 7; bases outside the gene matches: 12. Looked up from germline, CDR1 is SGHDN and CDR2 is FVKESK.

This chain links TRBV10-3 with TRBJ2-2, with D perhaps matching TRBD2 (5 bases). The CDR3 length is 14 residues. CDR1 and CDR2 from the germline V gene are ENHRY and SYGVKD. V gave up 10 bases and J gave up 3 bases, with 15 bases separating them. CDR3 nucleotide sequence: TGTGCCACTTCCTACGCGGGTGACACCGGGGAGCTGTTTTTT. It encodes CATSYAGDTGELFF.

The chain uses TRBV5-4 and TRBJ1-2, with D tentatively TRBD1 (6 bases). V shed 6 bases and J shed 6 bases, with 18 bases lying between them. The length of the CDR3 is 14 residues. The germline V gene has CDR1 SGHNT and CDR2 YYREEE (reference sequence). The CDR3 DNA is TGTGCCAGCACCCGCGACCAGGGGATCGATGGCTACACCTTC. Amino acid sequence: CASTRDQGIDGYTF.

This clone was recorded a few times. This CDR3 reads CASSLVAGVKETQYF. CDR3 nucleotide sequence: TGCGCCAGCAGCTTGGTAGCGGGAGTCAAGGAGACCCAGTACTTC. J is TRBJ2-5 and V is TRBV5-1, with 9 bases that match TRBD2. Losses at the gene ends were 0 bases for V and 5 bases for J; bases not matched to a gene: 5. The CDR3 length is 15 residues. CDR1 is SGHRS and CDR2 is YFSETQ in the germline V gene.

The J gene is TRBJ2-1, the V gene TRBV9; weak D call: TRBD1 (5 bases). This CDR3 spans 13 amino acids. In germline, CDR1 is SGDLS, CDR2 YYNGEE. Trimming removed 2 bases at V and 5 bases at J, with 8 bases between. CDR3 protein: CASSVQGDNEQFF. The CDR3 region has the DNA TGTGCCAGCAGCGTCCAGGGCGACAATGAGCAGTTCTTC.

This rearrangement joins TRBV11-1 to TRBJ2-7; D is uncertain. CDR1 is SGHAT and CDR2 is FQDESV in the germline V gene (reference sequence). The CDR3 runs to 16 residues. V shed 4 bases and J shed 0 bases, with 16 bases lying between them. CDR3 nucleotide sequence: TGTGCCAGCAGCTCCCGGTCGCCCCCACTCTCCTACGAGCAGTACTTC. The encoded protein is CASSSRSPPLSYEQYF.

The J gene is TRBJ2-1, the V gene TRBV19; 10 bases are shared with TRBD2. Trimming took 4 bases from V and 2 from J; bases not matched to a gene: 11. CDR1 and CDR2 (germline): LNHDA, SQIVND (reference sequence). The CDR3 consists of 18 residues. The CDR3 bases are TGTGCCAGTAGTAAACTAGCGGGAACTAAGGGACCCTACAATGAGCAGTTCTTC. Amino acids: CASSKLAGTKGPYNEQFF.

The J gene is TRBJ1-1, the V gene TRBV3-1 (or the pseudogene TRBV3-2); weak D call: TRBD1 (6 bases). This CDR3 spans 14 amino acids. Germline loops: CDR1 LGHDT, CDR2 YNNKEL (reference sequence). Trimming took 4 bases from V and 5 from J, leaving 14 bases between them. As DNA, the CDR3 is TGTGCCAGCAGCCCTTACAGGGAGCGGACTGAAGCTTTCTTT. It translates to CASSPYRERTEAFF.